The rows below give T cell receptor beta chains drawn from one sample of a study of human T cells and chemical hapten exposure. TCRdb independently ran MiXCR on the RACE reads; one entry per CDR3 protein. The profile shows 150,000 to 200,000 distinct CDR3 sequences, around 30% of them singletons. Sample: whole blood, taken in connection with sensitization to the hapten diphenylcyclopropenone (DPC). The receptors shown here come from a woman in her twenties or thirties with alopecia areata. Some clones in this sample may be carry-over from other donors' samples. Each CDR3 is given without its conserved first and last residue. The D gene is left open where the match is weak.

D gene | J gene | V gene | CDR3 protein
NA | TRBJ1-5 | TRBV12-3/TRBV12-4 | ASSWGQADQPQH
NA | TRBJ2-1 | TRBV28 | ASSSLAEQF
NA | TRBJ2-7 | TRBV7-2 | ASSLGDTHLYEQY
NA | TRBJ1-5 | TRBV4-1 | ASSQTGDQPQH
TRBD1 | TRBJ1-2 | TRBV29-1 | SVERGQGYGYT
NA | TRBJ1-5 | TRBV10-2 | ASSSNGYNQPQH
NA | TRBJ1-4 | TRBV18 | ASSPRGDPNEKLF
NA | TRBJ1-1 | TRBV29-1 | SVEGEGMNTEAF
NA | TRBJ2-7 | TRBV28 | ASGGGFHYEQY
NA | TRBJ2-7 | TRBV29-1 | TPRAGQPSYEQY
TRBD1 | TRBJ1-4 | TRBV5-1 | ASSLQGSSTNEKLF
NA | TRBJ2-7 | TRBV20-1 | SAREPTSREQY
NA | TRBJ2-2 | TRBV28 | ASTTGNTGELF
NA | TRBJ2-2 | TRBV6-1 | ASTPRGTGELF
TRBD2 | TRBJ2-7 | TRBV12-3/TRBV12-4 | ASSSGLAGKHYEQY
NA | TRBJ1-5 | TRBV5-4 | ASSFGITNQPQH
TRBD1 | TRBJ2-7 | TRBV7-9 | ASSVSGDRGYEQY
NA | TRBJ2-4 | TRBV7-2 | ASSLGGSRPNIQY
NA | TRBJ1-1 | TRBV20-1 | SAGRRPGTEAF
TRBD1 | TRBJ1-6 | TRBV6-5 | ASSRARGQGSPLH
TRBD2 | TRBJ2-2 | TRBV28 | ASSSPRGLAATGELF
NA | TRBJ2-7 | TRBV7-8 | ASSLVPVEGYEQY
NA | TRBJ2-7 | TRBV4-3 | ASSQVRFGSDSYEQY
NA | TRBJ2-3 | TRBV4-2 | ASSQGALKQY
NA | TRBJ2-3 | TRBV18 | ASSPGAYSTDTQY
TRBD1 | TRBJ1-1 | TRBV5-1 | ASSWGQGNTEAF
TRBD2 | TRBJ2-2 | TRBV28 | ASSQPSGSSGELF
NA | TRBJ1-2 | TRBV5-5 | ASSLEWGGYGYT
NA | TRBJ2-3 | TRBV29-1 | SVGSPAFTDTQY
TRBD2 | TRBJ2-7 | TRBV28 | ASRTSVPYEQY
TRBD2 | TRBJ2-3 | TRBV10-1 | ASSAAGADTQY
NA | TRBJ1-3 | TRBV10-3 | AISERVSGNTIY
TRBD1 | TRBJ2-5 | TRBV28 | ASSLYARGRETQY
TRBD1 | TRBJ2-3 | TRBV29-1 | SVLGQGPDTQY
NA | TRBJ1-1 | TRBV7-2 | ASSLLTGAMNTEAF
TRBD2 | TRBJ2-2 | TRBV20-1 | SATAGLAGGPGELF
TRBD1 | TRBJ1-2 | TRBV28 | ASSTQGPPYGYT
NA | TRBJ1-2 | TRBV29-1 | SVDPFGGLTDYGYT
NA | TRBJ1-1 | TRBV29-1 | SVGMSTEAF
NA | TRBJ2-2 | TRBV11-2 | ASSLENTGELF
TRBD1 | TRBJ1-1 | TRBV10-3 | AISDTRRQGEAF
TRBD1 | TRBJ1-6 | TRBV11-1 | ASRRQGSSYNSPLH
NA | TRBJ2-1 | TRBV29-1 | SVPRGLLINEQF
TRBD2 | TRBJ2-1 | TRBV28 | ASSLDSGRGLSEQF
TRBD1 | TRBJ2-7 | TRBV29-1 | SVAGQASSYEQY
NA | TRBJ2-2 | TRBV29-1 | SVLDYNTGELF
TRBD1 | TRBJ1-6 | TRBV5-1 | ASSLQGALASPLH